The TCR beta chain under discussion was sequenced for a study of shared clonotypes between healthy human individuals. The method was immunoSEQ multiplex PCR; TCRdb's version includes in-frame clones alone and lacks a portion of them. The sample shows millions of clones, over 85% of them seen only once. This clone was detected once. Input material: naive CD4+ T cells from PBMCs. The subset: CD45RA+ positively selected. The receptor was isolated from a young man in good health. Some clones in this sample may be carry-over from other donors' samples.

This CDR3 is CASSSSLAGAFGEQFF. The CDR3 DNA is TGTGCCAGCAGTTCCTCACTAGCGGGGGCCTTTGGTGAGCAGTTCTTC. V usage is TRBV27 and J usage is TRBJ2-1, with 11 bases identical to TRBD2. The CDR3 consists of 16 residues. V was pared by 4 bases and J by 9 bases, with 11 bases of the junction left unmatched. Per the germline V gene, CDR1 is MNHEY and CDR2 is SMNVEV (reference sequence).